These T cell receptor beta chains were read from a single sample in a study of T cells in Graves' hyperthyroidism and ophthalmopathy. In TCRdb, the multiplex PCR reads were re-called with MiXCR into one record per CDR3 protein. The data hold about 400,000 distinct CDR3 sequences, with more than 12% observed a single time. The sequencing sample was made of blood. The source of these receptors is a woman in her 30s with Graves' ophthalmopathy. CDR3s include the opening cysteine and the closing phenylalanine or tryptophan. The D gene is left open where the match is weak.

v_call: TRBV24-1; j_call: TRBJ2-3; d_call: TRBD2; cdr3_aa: CATSDWGGGAFSDTQYF
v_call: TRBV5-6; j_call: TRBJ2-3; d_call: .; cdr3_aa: CASTRGAGSPDTQYF
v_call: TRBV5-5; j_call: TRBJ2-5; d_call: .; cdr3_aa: CASSLEQSETQYF
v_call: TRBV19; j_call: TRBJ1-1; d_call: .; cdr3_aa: CASRARDGNTEAFF
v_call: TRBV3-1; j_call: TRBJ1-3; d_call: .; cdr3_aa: CASSPRLGGVSSGNTIYF
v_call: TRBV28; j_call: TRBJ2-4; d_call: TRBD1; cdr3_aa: CASSPGTGADIQYF
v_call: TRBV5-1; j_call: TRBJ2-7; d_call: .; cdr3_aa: CASSFSGEQYF
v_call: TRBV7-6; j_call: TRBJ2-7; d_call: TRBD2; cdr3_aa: CASSPGTSGAEQYF
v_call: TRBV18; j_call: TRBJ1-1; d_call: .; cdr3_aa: CASSPQPNTEAFF
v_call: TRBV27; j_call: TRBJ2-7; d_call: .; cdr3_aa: CASSLRGGQAKGFVYEQYF
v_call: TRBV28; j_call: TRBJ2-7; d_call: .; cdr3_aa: CASSAGDEQYF